Each of the 24 T cell receptor beta chains below was sequenced from the same sample in a study of PD-1 blockade in classical Hodgkin lymphoma. Every single patient, without exception, relapsed after autologous stem cell transplantation, and brentuximab vedotin exposure varied. The method was immunoSEQ multiplex PCR; TCRdb's version includes in-frame clones alone and lacks a portion of them. The sample has fewer than 25,000 clones, around 80% seen once. Specimen: peripheral blood mononuclear cells (PBMCs), collected before the second cycle of nivolumab. Source of these receptors: a human donor with classical Hodgkin lymphoma.

The rearrangement uses TRBV27 and TRBJ2-7, with TRBD2 matching over 10 bases. There are 16 residues in the CDR3. CDR1 MNHEY and CDR2 SMNVEV come from the germline V gene (reference sequence). V was pared by 3 bases and J by 3 bases, with 8 bases of the junction left unmatched. CDR3 protein: CASSFGNLAGVYEQYF. The CDR3 DNA is TGTGCCAGCAGTTTTGGGAATCTAGCGGGGGTCTACGAGCAGTACTTC.

CDR3 coding DNA: TGTGCCAGCAGTCCCATGACGGCCTCCTACGAGCAGTACTTC. Its translation is CASSPMTASYEQYF. The J gene is TRBJ2-7, the V gene TRBV6-1; D gene unclear. The CDR3 consists of 14 residues. V was cut by 5 bases and J by 0 bases, with 11 bases left in between. Germline V gene data show CDR1 as MNHNS and CDR2 as SASEGT.

This clone has more than one count but fewer than ten. The CDR3 DNA follows: TGTGCCAGCAGCTTCGGACCGACCACAGATACGCAGTATTTT. Translation gives CASSFGPTTDTQYF. The J gene is TRBJ2-3, the V gene TRBV7-2; D unresolved. V was trimmed by 3 bases and J by 2 bases, leaving 9 bases between them. CDR3 length equals 14 residues. Germline V gene sequence: CDR1 SGHTA, CDR2 FQGNSA.

The chain is built from TRBV2 and TRBJ1-2; D is perhaps TRBD1 (6 bases). CDR1 and CDR2 (germline): SNHLY, FYNNEI. Deletions cut 6 bases from V and 3 bases from J, with 14 bases between. This CDR3 is built from 14 residues. Here the CDR3 DNA reads TGTGCCAGCAGCGACCCCGGGACACACTATGGCTACACCTTC. Its protein product is CASSDPGTHYGYTF. Using reference TRBV2 and TRBJ1-2 for the parts outside the CDR3, the full variable domain is EPEVTQTPSHQVTQMGQEVILRCVPISNHLYFYWYRQILGQKVEFLVSFYNNEISEKSEIFDDQFSVERPDGSNFTLKIRSTKLEDSAMYFCASSDPGTHYGYTFGSGTRLTVV.

This clone was found a few times. The chain carries TRBV15 and TRBJ1-4, with a possible D match to TRBD1 (5 bases). From germline, CDR1 is LNHNV and CDR2 YYDKDF (reference sequence). The germline V and J ends were trimmed by 5 bases and 8 bases, with 12 bases remaining between them. The CDR3 is 13 residues long. The CDR3 DNA is TGTGCCACCAGCGGGGGATGGCGGGAAAAACTGTTTTTT. Translating it yields CATSGGWREKLFF.

This chain connects TRBV11-2 to TRBJ2-2; D possibly matches TRBD1 or TRBD2 (6 bases each). Germline CDR1 SGHAT, CDR2 FQNNGV. The CDR3 spans 20 residues. Trimming cost V 0 bases and J 2 bases, with 22 bases left between them. For the CDR3, the DNA is TGTGCCAGCAGCTTAGATCCCCGCCAGACGGGGGCGGGAAACACCGGGGAGCTGTTTTTT. As protein: CASSLDPRQTGAGNTGELFF.

The chain has TRBV30 and TRBJ1-2; D is undetermined. The CDR3 runs to 14 residues. V was trimmed by 0 bases and J by 7 bases, leaving 15 bases between them. Per germline, CDR1 GTSNPN and CDR2 SVGIG (reference sequence). The CDR3 coding sequence is TGTGCCTGGAGTGTACGTGCCGATTCCGGTGGCTACACCTTC. Protein product: CAWSVRADSGGYTF.

The chain uses TRBV2 and TRBJ1-1, with no clear D. Germline V gene data show CDR1 as SNHLY and CDR2 as FYNNEI. The V end lost 7 bases, the J end lost 10 bases, and 13 bases lay between the germline ends. This CDR3 has 11 amino acids. CDR3 protein: CASKVGETAFF. The DNA of the CDR3 is TGTGCCAGCAAGGTTGGGGAGACAGCTTTCTTT. The complete variable domain, with remaining parts taken from reference TRBV2 and TRBJ1-1, reads EPEVTQTPSHQVTQMGQEVILRCVPISNHLYFYWYRQILGQKVEFLVSFYNNEISEKSEIFDDQFSVERPDGSNFTLKIRSTKLEDSAMYFCASKVGETAFFGQGTRLTVV.

This clone was counted between two and nine times. The DNA of the CDR3 is TGCGCCAGCAGCCAAGACTCGGAGGAAGGGACCTACGAGCAGTACTTC. Translating it yields CASSQDSEEGTYEQYF. The chain recombines TRBV4-1 with TRBJ2-7; perhaps TRBD2 as D (5 bases). The CDR3 is 16 amino acids. Germline CDR1 MGHRA, CDR2 YSYEKL. V was pared by 0 bases and J by 2 bases, with 14 bases between.

This chain uses TRBV7-2 with TRBJ2-1; 10 positions agree with TRBD2. With V trimmed by 9 bases and J by 5 bases, 4 bases remained unmatched. Per germline, CDR1 SGHTA and CDR2 FQGNSA. The CDR3 length is 13 residues. CDR3 sequence (DNA): TGTGCCAGTAGCGGGGGGCTCCACAATGAGCAGTTCTTC. Residues: CASSGGLHNEQFF.

This sequence joins TRBV19 and TRBJ1-4, with D possibly TRBD1 on 5 matching bases. The CDR3 runs to 15 residues. Trimming removed 2 bases at V and 7 bases at J, with 14 bases between. Germline V CDR1 and CDR2: LNHDA, SQIVND (reference sequence). The CDR3 spells CASSILFQGREKLFF. The CDR3 nucleotides are TGTGCCAGTAGTATATTGTTCCAGGGTCGTGAAAAACTGTTTTTT.

By sample share, this clone is medium-sized. The chain joins TRBV6-6 to TRBJ2-7, with TRBD2 identical over 12 bases. V shed 5 bases and J 4 bases; nucleotides not matched to a gene: 6. From germline, CDR1 is MNHNY and CDR2 SVGAGI (reference sequence). The CDR3 consists of 15 residues. In nucleotides, the CDR3 is TGTGCCAGCAGTCCCCGGACTAGCGGGGTGTACGAGCAGTACTTC. Encoded protein: CASSPRTSGVYEQYF.

The V and J genes are TRBV7-2 and TRBJ2-1; TRBD2 matches 7 bases. Looked up from germline, CDR1 is SGHTA and CDR2 is FQGNSA. Trimming took 5 bases from V and 8 from J; bases not matched to a gene: 3. The CDR3 contains 12 residues. The CDR3 sequence: CASSRTRDEQFF. CDR3 nucleotide sequence: TGTGCCAGCAGCCGGACTAGAGATGAGCAGTTCTTC.

This clone was detected once. This chain uses TRBV9 with TRBJ1-3; weak D call: TRBD1 (6 bases). V was shortened by 4 bases and J by 3 bases, with 17 bases between the two germline ends. Germline V gene data show CDR1 as SGDLS and CDR2 as YYNGEE. The CDR3 runs to 16 residues. CDR3 protein: CASSPTNRVVGNTIYF. The CDR3 nucleotides are TGTGCCAGCAGCCCAACCAACAGGGTCGTTGGAAACACCATATATTTT.

The rearrangement joins TRBV15 to TRBJ2-6; D possibly uses TRBD1 or TRBD2 (5 bases each). The V end was cut by 4 bases, the J end by 13 bases, with 29 bases between. This CDR3 region has 18 residues. Germline V gene lookup returns CDR1 LNHNV and CDR2 YYDKDF (reference sequence). In nucleotides, the CDR3 is TGTGCCACCAGCATCCGAGGACTCCCGGAGGACTCCTACAGGGTCCTGACTTTC. It codes for CATSIRGLPEDSYRVLTF.

The rearrangement joins TRBV28 to TRBJ1-1, with no clear D. Trimming took 2 bases from V and 4 from J, leaving 8 bases between them. Germline values: CDR1 MDHEN, CDR2 SYDVKM. The CDR3 sequence is 13 residues long. The DNA of the CDR3 is TGTGCCAGCAGTTTAAGGCTTTCCACTGAAGCTTTCTTT. It yields the protein CASSLRLSTEAFF.

This clone occurred a few times. The chain couples TRBV6-5 to TRBJ1-2; D not resolved. Deletions cut 6 bases from V and 0 bases from J, with 5 bases between. Germline CDR1 is MNHEY and CDR2 is SVGAGI. The CDR3 has 12 amino acids. CDR3: CASRVANYGYTF. The CDR3 DNA follows: TGTGCCAGCAGAGTGGCTAACTATGGCTACACCTTC.

The V and J genes are TRBV6-6 and TRBJ2-2; the match to TRBD1 covers 7 bases. The CDR3 is 14 residues long. V was clipped by 6 bases and J by 0 bases; unmatched bases: 1. Germline V lookup: CDR1 MNHNY, CDR2 SVGAGI (reference sequence). CDR3 protein: CASRTGSNTGELFF. The CDR3 bases are TGTGCCAGCAGGACAGGGTCGAACACCGGGGAGCTGTTTTTT.

This chain connects TRBV7-9 to TRBJ2-5; TRBD2 agrees at 11 bases. The CDR3 loop spans 17 amino acids. Germline CDR1 and CDR2: SEHNR and FQNEAQ (reference sequence). V shed 1 base and J 3 bases; nucleotides not matched to a gene: 7. The CDR3 bases are TGTGCCAGCAGCTTAGGGGCTAGCGGGAGGACCAAAGAGACCCAGTACTTC. Its protein product is CASSLGASGRTKETQYF. The whole variable domain, filled in from reference TRBV7-9 and TRBJ2-5, reads DTGVSQNPRHKITKRGQNVTFRCDPISEHNRLYWYRQTLGQGPEFLTYFQNEAQLEKSRLLSDRFSAERPKGSFSTLEIQRTEQGDSAMYLCASSLGASGRTKETQYFGPGTRLLVL.

V usage is TRBV6-1 and J usage is TRBJ2-7; the D call may be TRBD1 or TRBD2 (5 bases each). Trimming pared 6 bases from V and 2 bases from J, leaving 5 bases between. Germline V lookup: CDR1 MNHNS, CDR2 SASEGT. The CDR3 has 11 residues. The CDR3 is CASRGAYEQYF. CDR3 DNA: TGTGCCAGCAGGGGGGCCTACGAGCAGTACTTC.

This clone was seen a single time. The chain carries TRBV19 and TRBJ2-7, with D unclear. Germline lookup yields CDR1 LNHDA and CDR2 SQIVND (reference sequence). The V end was cut by 6 bases, the J end by 6 bases, with 24 bases between. This CDR3 spans 16 amino acids. The CDR3 sequence: CASSPPINLPPAEQYF. As DNA, the CDR3 is TGTGCCAGTAGCCCTCCAATCAACCTCCCGCCAGCCGAGCAGTACTTC.

The CDR3 coding sequence is TGTGCCAGCAGGCAGGCTCGTTCGAACACCGGGGAGCTGTTTTTT. Translation gives CASRQARSNTGELFF. The chain joins TRBV11-1 to TRBJ2-2; D gene unclear. V shed 6 bases and J shed 0 bases, with 11 bases lying between them. The CDR3 consists of 15 residues. Germline CDR1 reads SGHAT; CDR2 reads FQDESV (reference sequence).

This chain uses TRBV7-7 with TRBJ2-7; a weak D match, TRBD2 (6 bases). The V gene lost 1 base and the J gene lost 1 base, with 11 bases spanning the gap. The germline V gene encodes CDR1 SSHAT and CDR2 FNYEAQ (reference sequence). CDR3 length equals 15 residues. CDR3 bases: TGTGCCAGCAGCTTAGGGCCCCGGGGGTCCTACGAGCAGTACTTC. Translation gives CASSLGPRGSYEQYF.

This chain joins TRBV18 and TRBJ1-1; 9 bases match TRBD1. V lost 5 bases and J lost 5; bases outside the gene matches: 6. This CDR3 is built from 14 residues. CDR1 is KGHSH, CDR2 LQKENI, per germline. CDR3 region: CASSLQGAGTEAFF. CDR3 coding DNA: TGTGCCAGCTCATTACAGGGGGCGGGTACTGAAGCTTTCTTT.